The TCR beta chain under discussion was sequenced for a study of blood T cell repertoires in COVID-19. In the study overall: Sites in the United States, Italy and Spain provided acute and convalescent COVID-19 samples. From T cells, B-cell-depleted T cells, or PBMCs came the material, which was cDNA or gDNA.

The CDR3 length is 12 residues. Between the trimmed V and J ends, which lost 6 bases and 2 bases, there was a span of 6 bases. Germline-derived CDR1 and CDR2 are KGHDR and SFDVKD. Source study methods: Researchers report that nucleated cell counts were estimated from reference gene primer amplification. This table comes from immunoSEQ multiplex PCR, and its TCRdb copy is limited to in-frame clones, with some not included. That table supplies the V and J calls and clone size; D and trimming were determined from the DNA. This repertoire shows approximately 100,000 clones, 75% to 90% found once; its top ten account for around 2%.

The sample taken for sequencing was peripheral blood. V and J are TRBV24-1 and TRBJ1-1, with a tentative D call TRBD1 (5 bases). The receptor was derived from a woman in her seventies with active or convalescent COVID-19. The CDR3 DNA is TGTGCCACCAGTCAGGGCAACACTGAAGCTTTCTTT. Amino acids: CATSQGNTEAFF.